One sample yielded the 25 T cell receptor beta chains listed below, sequenced in a study of cytomegalovirus exposure and HLA in healthy donors (dated 2017 in TCRdb). The receptor library was made with the immunoSEQ multiplex PCR assay. The multiplex PCR relied on a mix of 60 forward primers for TCR Vbeta segments and 13 reverse primers for TCR Jbeta segments. This immuneACCESS table, as held by TCRdb, lists in-frame sequences with V and J called but not all clones. Of the missing ones, under half trace to an unresolved V gene in checked studies; the others have no known cause. The sample table records about 99,000 clones; 79% of these occur just once. More than 2.5% of the sample belongs to the ten largest clones. The sequencing sample was made of PBMCs. The source is a male donor in good health and CMV-seropositive.

The gene calls are TRBV5-4 and TRBJ2-7, with TRBD2 matching over 9 bases. The junction had 14 bases not matched to a gene; V was cut back by 1 base and J by 0 bases. CDR3 size: 19 residues. In germline, CDR1 is SGHNT, CDR2 YYREEE (reference sequence). In DNA form, the CDR3 reads TGTGCCAGCAGCTTGTACGCGGAGCAAACACTAGCGGGCTCCTACGAGCAGTACTTC. Its translation: CASSLYAEQTLAGSYEQYF.

The rearrangement links TRBV2 to TRBJ1-5, with 7 positions matching TRBD1. With 4 bases clipped from V and 4 bases from J, the junction kept 4 bases outside the gene matches. The CDR3 contains 14 residues. Germline V gives CDR1 SNHLY, CDR2 FYNNEI. CDR3 loop: CASSVARGNQPQHF. The CDR3 nucleotides are TGTGCCAGCAGTGTGGCCAGGGGGAATCAGCCCCAGCATTTT. Combining the CDR3 with reference TRBV2 and TRBJ1-5 gives the whole variable domain EPEVTQTPSHQVTQMGQEVILRCVPISNHLYFYWYRQILGQKVEFLVSFYNNEISEKSEIFDDQFSVERPDGSNFTLKIRSTKLEDSAMYFCASSVARGNQPQHFGDGTRLSIL.

This clone was seen a handful of times. The rearrangement joins TRBV4-2 to TRBJ1-5, with TRBD1 as a possible D gene (5 bases). The V end lost 4 bases, the J end lost 0 bases, and 7 bases lay between the germline ends. Germline loops: CDR1 LGHNA, CDR2 YNFKEQ. The CDR3 loop spans 14 amino acids. CDR3 DNA sequence: TGTGCCAGCAGCCCCGGACATAGCAATCAGCCCCAGCATTTT. This gives the protein CASSPGHSNQPQHF.

The chain employs TRBV6-4 and TRBJ1-1; D is uncertain. Germline assignment: CDR1 MRHNA and CDR2 SNTAGT. The CDR3 runs to 14 residues. The V end was cut by 0 bases, the J end by 1 base, with 6 bases between. The chain's CDR3 is CASSDSNRNTEAFF. Here the CDR3 DNA reads TGTGCCAGCAGTGACTCGAACAGGAACACTGAAGCTTTCTTT.

This chain connects TRBV5-1 to TRBJ2-3, with D maybe TRBD2 (6 bases). Germline-derived CDR1 and CDR2 are SGHRS and YFSETQ. The CDR3 has 15 residues. V was pared by 3 bases and J by 5 bases, with 16 bases between. The CDR3 here is CASSYEEGVRDTQYF. The CDR3 nucleotides read TGCGCCAGCAGCTATGAGGAGGGAGTGAGAGATACGCAGTATTTT.

This clone came up a few times. CDR3 nucleotides: TGTGCCAGTAGCGCCGCTTACTCTGAAGCTTTCTTT. This encodes CASSAAYSEAFF. The chain combines TRBV19 with TRBJ1-1; D uncertain. The germline V and J ends were trimmed by 6 bases and 6 bases, with 11 bases remaining between them. Germline lookup yields CDR1 LNHDA and CDR2 SQIVND (reference sequence). The CDR3 contains 12 residues.

This sequence joins TRBV27 and TRBJ2-3, with no clear D. The ends were cut back, 2 bases at V and 6 bases at J, with 12 bases in the middle. The CDR3 loop spans 14 amino acids. The germline V gene has CDR1 MNHEY and CDR2 SMNVEV (reference sequence). CDR3 coding DNA: TGTGCCAGCAGTTTAGACAACCCGTGGGATACGCAGTATTTT. Translation: CASSLDNPWDTQYF.

The CDR3 DNA reads as TGCGCCAGCAGCCTAACACCTGGGGGGGGTAATGAAAAACTGTTTTTT. Protein sequence: CASSLTPGGGNEKLFF. The V and J genes are TRBV4-1 and TRBJ1-4, with D perhaps TRBD1 (5 bases). V lost 4 bases and J 4 bases, leaving 16 bases between the germline ends. This CDR3 contains 16 residues. Germline V gene data show CDR1 as MGHRA and CDR2 as YSYEKL.

The J gene is TRBJ2-3, the V gene TRBV6-5, with 8 bases that match TRBD1. The V segment lost 6 bases and the J segment 4 bases; nucleotides outside the gene matches: 9. The CDR3 is 15 amino acids. From germline, CDR1 is MNHEY and CDR2 SVGAGI. This chain's CDR3 is CASRNDRGGPDTQYF. DNA for the CDR3: TGTGCCAGCAGGAACGACAGGGGAGGACCAGATACGCAGTATTTT.

The chain employs TRBV7-6 and TRBJ1-5; 7 bases map to TRBD1. The CDR3 has 15 residues. Unmatched junction bases numbered 6, after V lost 5 bases and J lost 2 bases. The V gene's germline CDR1 is SGHVS and CDR2 FNYEAQ. The CDR3 DNA is TGTGCCAGCAGCCCGGGACAGTCTCGCAATCAGCCCCAGCATTTT. This encodes CASSPGQSRNQPQHF.

The gene calls are TRBV27 and TRBJ1-1; 8 bases are shared with TRBD1. J lost 4 bases, V lost 5 bases, and 6 bases had no gene match. This CDR3 is built from 14 residues. CDR1 is MNHEY, CDR2 SMNVEV, per germline (reference sequence). The CDR3 is CASSPPGGITEAFF. The CDR3 DNA reads TGTGCCAGCAGTCCACCAGGGGGCATCACTGAAGCTTTCTTT.

This chain connects TRBV4-2 to TRBJ2-3; 9 bases map to TRBD2. This CDR3 has 14 residues. The V gene end was trimmed by 6 bases and the J gene end by 2 bases; junction bases not matched to a gene: 3. Germline assignment: CDR1 LGHNA and CDR2 YNFKEQ. CDR3 sequence (DNA): TGTGCCAGCAGAGCGGGGGGCACCACAGATACGCAGTATTTT. Protein: CASRAGGTTDTQYF.

This clone was counted a single time. J is TRBJ2-3 and V is TRBV9, with D tentatively TRBD1 (6 bases). Germline-derived CDR1 and CDR2 are SGDLS and YYNGEE. V lost 4 bases to trimming and J lost 6 bases, with 15 bases between them. The CDR3 totals 14 residues. The CDR3 DNA reads as TGTGCCAGCAGCCCAAGAGGGGGAAGGGATACGCAGTATTTT. Its translation: CASSPRGGRDTQYF.

The chain couples TRBV25-1 to TRBJ2-5; TRBD2 aligns across 12 bases. V shed 3 bases and J 1 base; nucleotides not matched to a gene: 0. Germline values: CDR1 MGHDK, CDR2 SYGVNS. The CDR3 consists of 15 residues. CDR3 bases: TGTGCCAGCAGTGAGACTAGCGGGGGCCAAGAGACCCAGTACTTC. This translates into CASSETSGGQETQYF.

Comment on this clone: Compared with germline, one end of the junction differs, possibly owing to a read error. The V call is TRBV30, the J call TRBJ1-3, with D unclear. Germline CDR1 GTSNPN, CDR2 SVGIG (reference sequence). This CDR3 spans 11 amino acids. The CDR3 region is CAWSVRFLVFF. The CDR3 DNA reads TGTGCCTGGAGTGTACGGTTCCTCGTATTTTTC.

The rearrangement links TRBV5-1 to TRBJ1-2; 8 bases agree with TRBD1. The CDR3 runs 14 residues. Germline CDR1 and CDR2: SGHRS and YFSETQ. V lost 5 bases, J lost 6 bases, and 9 bases stayed unmatched. This chain's CDR3 is CASRTTGEENGYTF. The CDR3 nucleotides read TGCGCCAGCAGGACGACAGGGGAGGAAAATGGCTACACCTTC.

This clone was recorded a few times. The chain uses TRBV5-1 and TRBJ2-7; 9 bases fit TRBD1. CDR1 is SGHRS, CDR2 YFSETQ, per germline. Germline trimming cut 3 bases from V and 4 bases from J; bases unmatched to any gene: 5. The CDR3 contains 14 residues. CDR3 residues: CASSSGTGLYEQYF. The DNA of the CDR3 is TGCGCCAGCAGCTCCGGGACAGGGTTATACGAGCAGTACTTC.

This rearrangement joins TRBV5-4 to TRBJ2-2; 8 bases align to TRBD2. CDR3 length: 17 amino acids. Losses at the gene ends were 0 bases for V and 4 bases for J; bases not matched to a gene: 8. Germline lookup yields CDR1 SGHNT and CDR2 YYREEE (reference sequence). The DNA of the CDR3 is TGTGCCAGCAGCTTGGAAACTAGCGGCGTCGCCACCGGGGAGCTGTTTTTT. Protein sequence: CASSLETSGVATGELFF.

The V gene is TRBV30, the J gene TRBJ1-6; no definite D call. Germline V gene lookup returns CDR1 GTSNPN and CDR2 SVGIG (reference sequence). Trimming cost V 4 bases and J 7 bases, with 11 bases left between them. There are 13 residues in the CDR3. This chain's CDR3 is CAWTAGGNSPLHF. The CDR3 DNA sequence: TGTGCCTGGACGGCTGGCGGGAATTCACCCCTCCACTTT.

The chain recombines TRBV4-1 with TRBJ2-7; no definite D call. The V end was cut by 4 bases, the J end by 3 bases, with 13 bases between. This CDR3 region has 14 residues. Germline values: CDR1 MGHRA, CDR2 YSYEKL. The chain's CDR3 is CASSPDPHGYEQYF. The CDR3 region has the DNA TGCGCCAGCAGCCCAGACCCCCACGGCTACGAGCAGTACTTC.

V is TRBV30 and J is TRBJ1-5; 7 positions match TRBD1. This CDR3 has 18 amino acids. Germline V gives CDR1 GTSNPN, CDR2 SVGIG (reference sequence). J lost 0 bases, V lost 3 bases, and 14 bases had no gene match. The CDR3 DNA follows: TGTGCCTGGAGCGAAGGGTACAGGGGCCCATATAGCAATCAGCCCCAGCATTTT. Its translation is CAWSEGYRGPYSNQPQHF. Based on the CDR3 plus reference TRBV30 and TRBJ1-5, the full variable domain is SQTIHQWPATLVQPVGSPLSLECTVEGTSNPNLYWYRQAAGRGLQLLFYSVGIGQISSEVPQNLSASRPQDRQFILSSKKLLLSDSGFYLCAWSEGYRGPYSNQPQHFGDGTRLSIL.

The chain recombines TRBV6-5 with TRBJ1-1; 9 bases match TRBD1. CDR1 is MNHEY and CDR2 is SVGAGI in the germline V gene. The V and J ends lost 5 bases and 12 bases, in that order; junction bases with no gene match: 13. This CDR3 contains 14 residues. CDR3 sequence (DNA): TGTGCCAGCAGTCGAAGGACAGGGGATTCCAAGACTTTCTTT. It specifies CASSRRTGDSKTFF.

The rearrangement links TRBV19 to TRBJ1-5; 9 nucleotides agree with TRBD1. V dropped 7 bases and J dropped 5; count of bases not matched to a gene: 12. The CDR3 is 16 amino acids. CDR1 and CDR2 (germline): LNHDA, SQIVND (reference sequence). The CDR3, as DNA: TGTGCCAGTAAGGATGGGGGACAGGGAGTGCATCAGCCCCAGCATTTT. The encoded protein is CASKDGGQGVHQPQHF.

This clone appeared a single time. The chain combines TRBV5-1 with TRBJ2-7; TRBD2 agrees at 9 bases. The CDR3 consists of 15 residues. J gave up 5 bases and V 1 base, and 7 bases lay outside the gene matches. The germline V gene has CDR1 SGHRS and CDR2 YFSETQ. The CDR3 here is CASSLLRGGADEQYF. The CDR3 DNA sequence: TGCGCCAGCAGCTTGCTCCGCGGGGGGGCGGACGAGCAGTACTTC.

The V and J genes are TRBV6-5 and TRBJ1-6; 9 positions agree with TRBD1. The CDR3 contains 14 residues. The ends lost 4 bases at V and 7 bases at J; junction bases unmatched: 2. CDR1 is MNHEY, CDR2 SVGAGI, per germline. The CDR3 sequence is CASSLGQGNSPLHF. Written as DNA, the CDR3 is TGTGCCAGCAGTTTAGGACAGGGGAATTCACCCCTCCACTTT.